The 18 T cell receptor beta chains presented below share a single source sample, sequenced in a study of blood T cells in healthy people across ages. A J-beta primer mix and a sample-barcoded 5' primer were used in a second PCR of about 7 to 12 cycles. TCRdb independently ran MiXCR on the 5' RACE reads; one entry per CDR3 protein. The table records fewer than 950,000 distinct CDR3 sequences, roughly 40% of them present only once. Sequenced: blood. The receptors here all came from a man between 18 and 29 years old in good health.

This rearrangement joins TRBV9 to TRBJ2-5; either TRBD1 or TRBD2 may supply D (7 bases each). V was cut by 4 bases and J by 5 bases, with 18 bases left in between. Germline lookup yields CDR1 SGDLS and CDR2 YYNGEE. The CDR3 totals 15 residues. CDR3 loop: CASSPRQGGTETQYF. In DNA, the CDR3 is TGTGCCAGCAGCCCGCGACAGGGAGGGACGGAGACCCAGTACTTC.

This clonotype was seen a few times. The gene calls are TRBV6-6 and TRBJ1-2, with 9 positions matching TRBD1. V gave up 2 bases and J gave up 8 bases; unmatched junction bases: 3. The CDR3 contains 13 residues. CDR1 is MNHNY and CDR2 is SVGAGI in the germline V gene (reference sequence). DNA of the CDR3: TGTGCCAGCAGTTACGGACAGGGGAAAGGCTACACCTTC. As protein: CASSYGQGKGYTF.

This clonotype was seen a few times. The chain uses TRBV4-3 and TRBJ2-3; TRBD1 or TRBD2 may be the D gene (5 bases each). Germline CDR1 LGHNA, CDR2 YSLEER. The V end lost 0 bases, the J end lost 3 bases, and 13 bases lay between the germline ends. CDR3 size: 16 residues. CDR3 loop: CASSQDIGARTDTQYF. The CDR3 bases are TGCGCCAGCAGCCAAGATATCGGGGCGCGAACAGATACGCAGTATTTT.

The CDR3 here is CASRGEVYNEQFF. The DNA for the CDR3 is TGTGCCAGCCGCGGGGAGGTCTACAATGAGCAGTTCTTC. This chain joins TRBV6-1 and TRBJ2-1; D might be TRBD2 (6 bases). Trimming shortened V by 8 bases and J by 3 bases, and 11 bases separated the two germline ends. The germline V gene encodes CDR1 MNHNS and CDR2 SASEGT. The CDR3 has 13 residues.

This clonotype has a handful of counts. This chain links TRBV12-3 or TRBV12-4 with TRBJ1-2; no clear D. The V end lost 2 bases, the J end lost 7 bases, and 8 bases lay between the germline ends. The CDR3 spans 12 residues. CDR3 loop: CASSLRQFGYTF. Written as DNA, the CDR3 is TGTGCCAGCAGTTTAAGGCAGTTTGGCTACACCTTC.

The chain combines TRBV12-3 or TRBV12-4 with TRBJ1-6; possibly TRBD1 for D (6 bases). This CDR3 has 15 residues. The ends were cut back, 1 base at V and 7 bases at J, with 11 bases in the middle. CDR3 protein: CASSLGTAGNSPLHF. CDR3 coding DNA: TGTGCCAGCAGTTTAGGGACAGCCGGAAATTCACCCCTCCACTTT.

Turning to this clonotype: This may arise from a read error, as a much more abundant clone is one base away. V is TRBV6-5 and J is TRBJ2-5; 8 bases match TRBD1. J gave up 1 base and V 2 bases, and 3 bases lay outside the gene matches. This CDR3 has 15 residues. The germline CDR1 and CDR2 sequences are MNHEY and SVGAGI. CDR3 sequence: CASSYLGTGQETQYF. For the CDR3, the DNA is TGTGCCAGCAGTTACCTTGGGACAGGCCAAGAGACCCAGTACTTC.

The chain carries TRBV28 and TRBJ1-1, with TRBD1 as a possible D gene (5 bases). Trimming left V 6 bases short and J 3 bases short, with 29 bases between. Germline V gene lookup returns CDR1 MDHEN and CDR2 SYDVKM. This CDR3 is 19 amino acids long. The CDR3 spells CASSTFWQGPADMDTEAFF. CDR3 nucleotide sequence: TGTGCCAGCAGCACCTTCTGGCAGGGCCCGGCGGATATGGACACTGAAGCTTTCTTT.

The chain couples TRBV7-9 to TRBJ2-5, with no clear D. The ends were cut back, 1 base at V and 3 bases at J, with 9 bases in the middle. CDR1 SEHNR and CDR2 FQNEAQ come from the germline V gene (reference sequence). The CDR3 has 14 residues. The CDR3 DNA sequence: TGTGCCAGCAGCTTAGTTGTGGGGAAAGAGACCCAGTACTTC. Protein sequence: CASSLVVGKETQYF. Supplemented by reference TRBV7-9 and TRBJ2-5, the full variable domain reads DTGVSQNPRHKITKRGQNVTFRCDPISEHNRLYWYRQTLGQGPEFLTYFQNEAQLEKSRLLSDRFSAERPKGSFSTLEIQRTEQGDSAMYLCASSLVVGKETQYFGPGTRLLVL.

This chain joins TRBV2 and TRBJ2-1; 10 positions match TRBD2. Germline V gives CDR1 SNHLY, CDR2 FYNNEI. Unmatched junction bases numbered 7, after V lost 7 bases and J lost 1 base. The CDR3 covers 16 residues. The CDR3 bases are TGTGCCAGCAAGTTGGGTAGCGGGGGGTCCTACAATGAGCAGTTCTTC. Translating gives CASKLGSGGSYNEQFF.

V usage is TRBV2 and J usage is TRBJ2-5, with D possibly being TRBD1 or TRBD2 (6 bases each). Germline CDR1 is SNHLY and CDR2 is FYNNEI. V was clipped by 7 bases and J by 0 bases, with 15 bases between them. This CDR3 comprises 15 residues. CDR3 sequence: CASTPRGPDQETQYF. The CDR3 coding sequence is TGTGCCAGCACACCTCGGGGGCCCGACCAAGAGACCCAGTACTTC. The full variable domain, in which reference TRBV2 and TRBJ2-5 provide the parts outside the CDR3, is EPEVTQTPSHQVTQMGQEVILRCVPISNHLYFYWYRQILGQKVEFLVSFYNNEISEKSEIFDDQFSVERPDGSNFTLKIRSTKLEDSAMYFCASTPRGPDQETQYFGPGTRLLVL.

The chain couples TRBV14 to TRBJ2-1; possible D gene TRBD2, 6 bases. With the DNA end fitting TRBJ2-7 better, the J assignment may be wrong. This CDR3 is built from 17 residues. CDR1 is SGHDN, CDR2 FVKESK, per germline. The CDR3 spells CASSQDRRVSGQSEQYF. The CDR3 nucleotides are TGTGCCAGCAGCCAAGATAGGAGGGTCTCCGGTCAAAGTGAGCAGTACTTC.

The rearrangement uses TRBV10-3 and TRBJ2-4, with D hard to call. The J call could be wrong; TRBJ2-7 is a better fit for the DNA end. Looked up from germline, CDR1 is ENHRY and CDR2 is SYGVKD. The CDR3 covers 10 residues. DNA of the CDR3: TGTGCCACTCCCGAGGACGAGCAGTACTTC. Protein sequence: CATPEDEQYF.

Remarks on this clonotype: A read error is possible here, since a much larger clone lies one base away. V is TRBV9 and J is TRBJ2-1; TRBD1 is a possible D gene (6 bases). Germline lookup yields CDR1 SGDLS and CDR2 YYNGEE. The CDR3 has 15 residues. Deletions cut 4 bases from V and 10 bases from J, with 21 bases between. The CDR3 DNA reads as TGTGCCAGCAGCCTGGGGACATTGGCTTCCTACGAGCAGTTCTTC. Its translation: CASSLGTLASYEQFF.

This chain connects TRBV20-1 to TRBJ2-3; 8 bases are a match to TRBD1. Germline V gene sequence: CDR1 DFQATT, CDR2 SNEGSKA (reference sequence). There are 14 residues in the CDR3. Trimming took 4 bases from V and 2 from J; bases not matched to a gene: 5. DNA of the CDR3: TGCAGTGCTAAGCAGGGGGCAAACACAGATACGCAGTATTTT. Translated: CSAKQGANTDTQYF.

This clonotype was observed at least ten times. The V call is TRBV12-3 or TRBV12-4, the J call TRBJ2-5; D gene uncertain. The CDR3 extends over 14 amino acids. Trimming left V 5 bases short and J 13 bases short, with 23 bases between. The CDR3 loop is CASSPTRTLKSPYF. CDR3 nucleotides: TGTGCCAGCAGTCCAACTCGGACGCTGAAGAGTCCGTACTTC.

This rearrangement joins TRBV12-3 or TRBV12-4 to TRBJ1-6, with unresolved D. This CDR3 comprises 14 residues. V shed 5 bases and J shed 9 bases, with 14 bases lying between them. This chain's CDR3 is CASSPGVKTSPLHF. The CDR3 DNA reads TGTGCCAGCAGTCCCGGGGTTAAGACTTCACCCCTCCACTTT.

The rearrangement uses TRBV2 and TRBJ1-2; D gene uncertain. The germline gives CDR1 SNHLY, CDR2 FYNNEI. V lost 9 bases and J lost 2, with 19 bases in between. This CDR3 contains 15 residues. The CDR3 spells CARRVSMGKNYGYTF. CDR3 nucleotide sequence: TGTGCCAGAAGAGTCTCTATGGGCAAGAACTATGGCTACACCTTC.